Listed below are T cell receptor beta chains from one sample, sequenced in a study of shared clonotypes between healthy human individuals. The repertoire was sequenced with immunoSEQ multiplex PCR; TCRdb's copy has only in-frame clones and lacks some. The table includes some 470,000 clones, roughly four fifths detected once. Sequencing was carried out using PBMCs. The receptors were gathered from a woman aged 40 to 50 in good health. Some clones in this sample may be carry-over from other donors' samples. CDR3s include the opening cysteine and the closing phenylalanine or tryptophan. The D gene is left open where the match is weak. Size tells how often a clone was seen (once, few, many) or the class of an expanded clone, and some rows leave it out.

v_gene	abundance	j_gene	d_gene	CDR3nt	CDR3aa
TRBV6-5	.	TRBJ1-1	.	TGTGCCACCGGCAGGGGTATGAACACTGAAGCTTTCTTT	CATGRGMNTEAFF
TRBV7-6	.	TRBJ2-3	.	TGTGCCAGCAGTAGGAATACCCCGCGCACAGATACGCAGTATTTT	CASSRNTPRTDTQYF
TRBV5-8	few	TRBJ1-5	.	TGTGCCAGCAGCTTGGACAGGATGCTATATAGCAATCAGCCCCAGCATTTT	CASSLDRMLYSNQPQHF
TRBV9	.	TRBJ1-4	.	TGTGCCAGCAGCCCTAGGGGGGGGCTCCTGTCTAATGAAAAACTGTTTTTT	CASSPRGGLLSNEKLFF
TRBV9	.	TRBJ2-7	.	TGTGCCAGCAGCCCTTCAGACCGTCGATACGAGCAGTACTTC	CASSPSDRRYEQYF
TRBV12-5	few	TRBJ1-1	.	TGTGCTAGTGGCCGAGGTCTCCGAACTGAAGCTTTCTTT	CASGRGLRTEAFF
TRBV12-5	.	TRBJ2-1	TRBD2	TGTGCTAGTGGTTTAAGACTAGCGGACTCCTACAATGAGCAGTTCTTC	CASGLRLADSYNEQFF
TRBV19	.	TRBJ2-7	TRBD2	TGTGCCAGTAGTATAAGACTAGCGGGATCTTACGAGCAGTACTTC	CASSIRLAGSYEQYF
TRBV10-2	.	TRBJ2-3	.	TGCGCCAGCAGGCCCGGGACCAGCACAGATACGCAGTATTTT	CASRPGTSTDTQYF
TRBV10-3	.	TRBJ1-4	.	TGTGCCATCAGTGGAGGGGATGGGGAAAAACTGTTTTTT	CAISGGDGEKLFF
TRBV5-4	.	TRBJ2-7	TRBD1	TGTGCCAGCACCCGACAGGGCGCTCGGGAGCAGTACTTC	CASTRQGAREQYF
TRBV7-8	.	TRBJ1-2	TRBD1	TGTGCCAGCAGCCCACAGGGGCCGGGCTATGGCTACACCTTC	CASSPQGPGYGYTF
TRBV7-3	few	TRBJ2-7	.	TGTGCCAGCAGCTTGATTGGTCCCCTGTACTTC	CASSLIGPLYF
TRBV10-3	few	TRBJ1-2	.	TGTGCCAGTGGGAACGGGGTCGGCTACACCTTC	CASGNGVGYTF
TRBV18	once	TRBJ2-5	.	TGTGCCAGCTCACCAATTCAGGGGAAGCAAGAGACCCAGTACTTC	CASSPIQGKQETQYF
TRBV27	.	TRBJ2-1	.	TGTGCCAGCAGTGGAGGGGTTCGACGGGAGCAGTTCTTC	CASSGGVRREQFF
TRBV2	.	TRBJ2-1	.	TGTGCCAGCACTAATGCTTATGGGATAGACAATGAGCAGTTCTTC	CASTNAYGIDNEQFF